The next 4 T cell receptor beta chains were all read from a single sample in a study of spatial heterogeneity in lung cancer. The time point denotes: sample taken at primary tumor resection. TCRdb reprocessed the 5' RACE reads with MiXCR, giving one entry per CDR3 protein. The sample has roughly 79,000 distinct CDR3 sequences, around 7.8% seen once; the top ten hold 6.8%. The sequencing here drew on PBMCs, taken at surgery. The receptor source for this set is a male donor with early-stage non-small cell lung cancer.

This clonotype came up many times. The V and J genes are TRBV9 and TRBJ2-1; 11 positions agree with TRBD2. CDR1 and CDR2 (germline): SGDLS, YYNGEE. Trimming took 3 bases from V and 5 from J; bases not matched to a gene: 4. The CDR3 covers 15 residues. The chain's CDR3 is CASSATSGIHNEQFF. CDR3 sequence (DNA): TGTGCCAGCAGCGCGACTAGCGGGATACACAATGAGCAGTTCTTC.

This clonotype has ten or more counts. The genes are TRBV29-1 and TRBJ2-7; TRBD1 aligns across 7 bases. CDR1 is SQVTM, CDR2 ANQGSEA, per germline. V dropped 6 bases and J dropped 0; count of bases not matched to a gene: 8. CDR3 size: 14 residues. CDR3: CSVTGQRSSYEQYF. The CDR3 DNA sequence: TGCAGCGTCACGGGACAGCGAAGCTCCTACGAGCAGTACTTC.

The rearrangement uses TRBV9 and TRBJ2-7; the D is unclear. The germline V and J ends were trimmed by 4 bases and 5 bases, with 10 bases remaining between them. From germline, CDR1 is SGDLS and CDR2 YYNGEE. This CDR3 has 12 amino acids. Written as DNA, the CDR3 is TGTGCCAGCAGCCCTTCTTCCCACGAGCAGTACTTC. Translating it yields CASSPSSHEQYF.

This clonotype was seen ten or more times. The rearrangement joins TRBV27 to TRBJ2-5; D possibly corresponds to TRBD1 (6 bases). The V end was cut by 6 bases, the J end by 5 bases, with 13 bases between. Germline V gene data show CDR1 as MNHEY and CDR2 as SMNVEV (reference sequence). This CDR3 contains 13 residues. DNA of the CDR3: TGTGCCAGCAGCGGTACAGGGCCGGAGACCCAGTACTTC. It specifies CASSGTGPETQYF.